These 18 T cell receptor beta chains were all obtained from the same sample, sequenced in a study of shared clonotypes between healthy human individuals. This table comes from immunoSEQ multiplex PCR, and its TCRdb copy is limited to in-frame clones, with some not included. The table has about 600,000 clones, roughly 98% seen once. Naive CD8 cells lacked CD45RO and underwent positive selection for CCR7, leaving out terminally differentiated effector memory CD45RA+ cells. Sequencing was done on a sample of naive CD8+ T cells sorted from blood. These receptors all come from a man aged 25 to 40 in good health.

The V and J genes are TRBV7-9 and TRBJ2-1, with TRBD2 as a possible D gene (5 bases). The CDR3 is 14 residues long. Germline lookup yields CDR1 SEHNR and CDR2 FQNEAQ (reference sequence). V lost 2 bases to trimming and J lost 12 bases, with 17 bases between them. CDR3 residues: CASSLHILPGMQFF. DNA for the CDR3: TGTGCCAGCAGCTTACACATCTTACCGGGGATGCAGTTCTTC.

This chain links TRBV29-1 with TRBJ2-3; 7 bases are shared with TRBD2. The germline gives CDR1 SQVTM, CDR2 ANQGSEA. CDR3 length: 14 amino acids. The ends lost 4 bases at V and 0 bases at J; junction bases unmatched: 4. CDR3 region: CSVGVGLSTDTQYF. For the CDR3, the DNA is TGCAGCGTTGGGGTGGGACTAAGCACAGATACGCAGTATTTT.

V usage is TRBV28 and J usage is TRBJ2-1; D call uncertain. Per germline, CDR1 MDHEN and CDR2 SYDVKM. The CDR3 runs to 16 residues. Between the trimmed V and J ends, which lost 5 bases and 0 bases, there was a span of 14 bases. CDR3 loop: CASSLIQLSSYNEQFF. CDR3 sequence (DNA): TGTGCCAGCAGTCTAATACAGTTGAGCTCCTACAATGAGCAGTTCTTC.

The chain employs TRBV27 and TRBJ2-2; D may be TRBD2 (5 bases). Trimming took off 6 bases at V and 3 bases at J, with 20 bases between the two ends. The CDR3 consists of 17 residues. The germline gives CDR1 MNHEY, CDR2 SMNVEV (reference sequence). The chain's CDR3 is CASSLSPPGFYTGELFF. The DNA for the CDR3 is TGTGCCAGCAGCTTGAGCCCTCCGGGATTCTACACCGGGGAGCTGTTTTTT.

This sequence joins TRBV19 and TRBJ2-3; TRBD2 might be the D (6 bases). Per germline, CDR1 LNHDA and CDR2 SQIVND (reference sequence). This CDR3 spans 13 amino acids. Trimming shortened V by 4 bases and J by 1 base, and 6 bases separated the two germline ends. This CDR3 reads CASSTSGTDTQYF. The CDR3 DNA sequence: TGTGCCAGTAGTACTAGCGGCACAGATACGCAGTATTTT.

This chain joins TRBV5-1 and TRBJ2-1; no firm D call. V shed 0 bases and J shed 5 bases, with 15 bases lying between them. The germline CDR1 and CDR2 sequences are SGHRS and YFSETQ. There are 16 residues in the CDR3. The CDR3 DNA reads TGCGCCAGCAGCTTGGCCAATCCACCCGGAGACAATGAGCAGTTCTTC. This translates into CASSLANPPGDNEQFF.

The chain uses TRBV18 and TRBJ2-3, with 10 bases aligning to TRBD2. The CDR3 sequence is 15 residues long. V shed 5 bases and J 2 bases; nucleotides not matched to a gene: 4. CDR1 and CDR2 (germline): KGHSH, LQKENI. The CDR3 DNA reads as TGTGCCAGCTCATGGGGACTAGCGTACACAGATACGCAGTATTTT. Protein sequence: CASSWGLAYTDTQYF.

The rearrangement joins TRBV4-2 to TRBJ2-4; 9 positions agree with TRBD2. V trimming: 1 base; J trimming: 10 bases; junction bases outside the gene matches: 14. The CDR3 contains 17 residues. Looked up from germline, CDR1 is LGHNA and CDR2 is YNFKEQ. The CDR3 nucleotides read TGTGCCAGCAGCCAAGGAGTAACCTCGGGTGCGGGGGGGATTCAGTACTTC. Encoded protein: CASSQGVTSGAGGIQYF.

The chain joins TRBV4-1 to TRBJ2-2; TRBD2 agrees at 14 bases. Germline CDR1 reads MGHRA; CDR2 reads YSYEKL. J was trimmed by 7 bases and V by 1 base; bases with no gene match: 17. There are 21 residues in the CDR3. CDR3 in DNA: TGCGCCAGCAGCCAAGTCCCCCGACTAGCGGGAGGGCTCGGAGGAGACGGGGAGCTGTTTTTT. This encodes CASSQVPRLAGGLGGDGELFF.

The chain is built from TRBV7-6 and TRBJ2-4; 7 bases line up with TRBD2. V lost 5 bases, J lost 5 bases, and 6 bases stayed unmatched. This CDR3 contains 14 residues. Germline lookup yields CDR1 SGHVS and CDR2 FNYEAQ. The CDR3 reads CASSRWTRENIQYF. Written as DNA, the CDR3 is TGTGCCAGCAGCCGATGGACTAGAGAAAACATTCAGTACTTC.

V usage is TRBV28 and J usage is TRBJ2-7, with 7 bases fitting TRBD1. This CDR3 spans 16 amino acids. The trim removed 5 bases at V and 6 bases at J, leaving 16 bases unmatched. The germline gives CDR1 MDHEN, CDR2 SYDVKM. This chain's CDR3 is CASSPQDFGSGGEQYF. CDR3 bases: TGTGCCAGCAGTCCACAGGATTTTGGCTCAGGGGGCGAGCAGTACTTC. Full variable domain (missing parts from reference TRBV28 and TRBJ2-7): DVKVTQSSRYLVKRTGEKVFLECVQDMDHENMFWYRQDPGLGLRLIYFSYDVKMKEKGDIPEGYSVSREKKERFSLILESASTNQTSMYLCASSPQDFGSGGEQYFGPGTRLTVT.

CDR3 in amino acids: CSVEATGDQETQYF. The CDR3 DNA is TGCAGCGTTGAGGCGACAGGAGACCAAGAGACCCAGTACTTC. The chain employs TRBV29-1 and TRBJ2-5, with D maybe TRBD1 (6 bases). This CDR3 is 14 amino acids long. Trimming took 3 bases from V and 0 from J, leaving 11 bases between them. CDR1 SQVTM and CDR2 ANQGSEA come from the germline V gene.

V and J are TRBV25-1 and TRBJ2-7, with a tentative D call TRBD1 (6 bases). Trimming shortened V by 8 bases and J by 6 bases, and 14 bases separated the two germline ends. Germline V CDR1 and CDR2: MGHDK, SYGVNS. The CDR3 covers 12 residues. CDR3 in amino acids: CASGWGLLEQYF. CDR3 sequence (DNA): TGTGCCAGCGGTTGGGGGCTCCTCGAGCAGTACTTC.

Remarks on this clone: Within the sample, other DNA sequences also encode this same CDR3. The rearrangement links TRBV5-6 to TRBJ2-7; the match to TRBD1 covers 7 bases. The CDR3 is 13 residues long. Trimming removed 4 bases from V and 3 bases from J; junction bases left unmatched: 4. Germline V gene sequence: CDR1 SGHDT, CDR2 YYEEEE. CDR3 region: CASSPGTVYEQYF. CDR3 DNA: TGTGCCAGCAGCCCCGGGACAGTCTACGAGCAGTACTTC.

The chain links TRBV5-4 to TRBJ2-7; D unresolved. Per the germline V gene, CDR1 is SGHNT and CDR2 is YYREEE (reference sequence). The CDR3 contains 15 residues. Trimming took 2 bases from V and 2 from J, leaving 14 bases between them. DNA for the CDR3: TGTGCCAGCAGCTTCACAGACTTGGACCCCTACGAGCAGTACTTC. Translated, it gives CASSFTDLDPYEQYF.

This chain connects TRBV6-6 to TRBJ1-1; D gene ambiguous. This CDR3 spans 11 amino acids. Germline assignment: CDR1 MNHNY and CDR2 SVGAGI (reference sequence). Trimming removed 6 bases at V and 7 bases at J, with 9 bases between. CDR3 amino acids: CASSLGIEAFF. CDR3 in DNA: TGTGCCAGCAGCCTGGGTATTGAAGCTTTCTTT.

The CDR3 DNA reads TGTGCCAGCAGACTCAACATGAACACTGAAGCTTTCTTT. Encoded protein: CASRLNMNTEAFF. This rearrangement joins TRBV6-1 to TRBJ1-1; D not certain. V was pared by 6 bases and J by 0 bases, with 8 bases between. This CDR3 spans 13 amino acids. Germline V gene sequence: CDR1 MNHNS, CDR2 SASEGT.

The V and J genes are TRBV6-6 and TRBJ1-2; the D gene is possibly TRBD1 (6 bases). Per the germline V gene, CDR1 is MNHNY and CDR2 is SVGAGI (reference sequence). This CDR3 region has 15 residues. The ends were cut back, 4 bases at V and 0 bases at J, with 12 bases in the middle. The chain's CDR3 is CASSSWDTANYGYTF. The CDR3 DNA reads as TGTGCCAGCAGTTCCTGGGACACCGCTAACTATGGCTACACCTTC.